These 32 T cell receptor beta chains were sequenced from one sample in a study of blood T cells in healthy people across ages. A sample-barcoded 5' primer and a J-beta primer mix were used in a second PCR of about 7 to 12 cycles. TCRdb processed the 5' RACE reads anew with MiXCR; each CDR3 protein has one entry. Of nearly 800,000 distinct CDR3 sequences in the sample, around 50% were seen once. The sample consisted of blood. The receptors here all came from a man in his forties or fifties in good health.

This clonotype was found once. This chain uses TRBV3-1 with TRBJ2-7; 8 bases fit TRBD2. Per germline, CDR1 LGHDT and CDR2 YNNKEL (reference sequence). Germline trimming cut 4 bases from V and 0 bases from J; bases unmatched to any gene: 11. CDR3 length: 17 amino acids. For the CDR3, the DNA is TGTGCCAGCAGCCGAGTCCCGAGCGGGAGCAGCTCCTACGAGCAGTACTTC. This sequence encodes CASSRVPSGSSSYEQYF.

The genes are TRBV28 and TRBJ2-1; 7 positions agree with TRBD2. Germline trimming cut 7 bases from V and 5 bases from J; bases unmatched to any gene: 11. This CDR3 region has 15 residues. Germline CDR1 MDHEN, CDR2 SYDVKM. CDR3 amino acids: CASIMRGGRHNEQFF. The CDR3 nucleotides are TGTGCCAGCATTATGAGGGGAGGGAGGCACAATGAGCAGTTCTTC. The entire variable domain, with the rest obtained from reference TRBV28 and TRBJ2-1, is as follows: DVKVTQSSRYLVKRTGEKVFLECVQDMDHENMFWYRQDPGLGLRLIYFSYDVKMKEKGDIPEGYSVSREKKERFSLILESASTNQTSMYLCASIMRGGRHNEQFFGPGTRLTVL.

This clonotype was detected a few times. The chain couples TRBV7-2 to TRBJ2-5, with D possibly being TRBD1 (5 bases). With 6 bases removed from V and 2 bases from J, the gap between germline ends came to 13 bases. The CDR3 spans 14 residues. Germline-derived CDR1 and CDR2 are SGHTA and FQGNSA. CDR3 coding DNA: TGTGCCAGCAGTCGCCAGGGAATTCAAGAGACCCAGTACTTC. It codes for CASSRQGIQETQYF. Based on the CDR3 plus reference TRBV7-2 and TRBJ2-5, the full variable domain is GAGVSQSPSNKVTEKGKDVELRCDPISGHTALYWYRQSLGQGLEFLIYFQGNSAPDKSGLPSDRFSAERTGGSVSTLTIQRTQQEDSAVYLCASSRQGIQETQYFGPGTRLLVL.

This sequence joins TRBV27 and TRBJ2-1; 8 bases are a match to TRBD2. The CDR3 extends over 15 amino acids. The germline CDR1 and CDR2 sequences are MNHEY and SMNVEV (reference sequence). V gave up 2 bases and J gave up 6 bases; unmatched junction bases: 6. CDR3 sequence (DNA): TGTGCCAGCAGTTTAGGGACTAGAGACTCCAATGAGCAGTTCTTC. The encoded protein is CASSLGTRDSNEQFF.

This chain joins TRBV6-6 and TRBJ1-2; 7 positions agree with TRBD1. The CDR3 sequence is 15 residues long. V shed 7 bases and J 0 bases; nucleotides not matched to a gene: 8. CDR1 and CDR2 from the germline V gene are MNHNY and SVGAGI (reference sequence). The CDR3 DNA is TGTGCCAGCATAGTTAAAGGACAGGCTAACTATGGCTACACCTTC. Its translation: CASIVKGQANYGYTF.

This clonotype was observed a handful of times. This chain connects TRBV5-1 to TRBJ2-5; a weak D match, TRBD1 (5 bases). The CDR3 runs 12 residues. Germline loops: CDR1 SGHRS, CDR2 YFSETQ. Deletions cut 5 bases from V and 3 bases from J, with 8 bases between. CDR3 region: CASRDTEETQYF. The CDR3 nucleotides are TGCGCCAGCAGGGACACTGAAGAGACCCAGTACTTC.

V and J are TRBV14 and TRBJ1-2; 7 nucleotides agree with TRBD1. This CDR3 is built from 15 residues. V shed 4 bases, J shed 4 bases, and the junction held 9 bases outside the gene matches. The V gene's germline CDR1 is SGHDN and CDR2 FVKESK. Here the CDR3 DNA reads TGTGCCAGCAGCCTTACAGGGGAAAACGGCTATGGCTACACCTTC. This translates into CASSLTGENGYGYTF.

The CDR3 nucleotides are TGTGCCAGCAGTTTGTTGAGCGGGGGGCTGATCGTTCAGTACTTC. Its protein is CASSLLSGGLIVQYF. The chain links TRBV28 to TRBJ2-5; 9 bases are a match to TRBD2. Germline CDR1 and CDR2: MDHEN and SYDVKM. Trimming took 3 bases from V and 11 from J; bases not matched to a gene: 13. CDR3 length equals 15 residues.

Only a few counts were recorded for this clonotype. The chain joins TRBV5-6 to TRBJ2-1; D may be TRBD1 or TRBD2 (5 bases each). Germline CDR1 reads SGHDT; CDR2 reads YYEEEE. The CDR3 runs 13 residues. Trimming pared 1 base from V and 9 bases from J, leaving 11 bases between. CDR3 residues: CASSLWGFGEQFF. CDR3 DNA sequence: TGTGCCAGCAGCTTGTGGGGGTTCGGTGAGCAGTTCTTC.

This clonotype has only a few counts. The rearrangement joins TRBV9 to TRBJ2-5; TRBD1 is a possible D gene (5 bases). The CDR3 is made up of 12 amino acids. Trimming removed 4 bases from V and 3 bases from J, with 7 bases in between. From germline, CDR1 is SGDLS and CDR2 YYNGEE. The CDR3 loop is CASSRREETQYF. The DNA for the CDR3 is TGTGCCAGCAGCCGCAGGGAAGAGACCCAGTACTTC.

The chain links TRBV5-1 to TRBJ2-5; D possibly corresponds to TRBD2 (6 bases). CDR1 and CDR2 from the germline V gene are SGHRS and YFSETQ. V lost 2 bases, J lost 5 bases, and 16 bases lay in between. This CDR3 has 15 residues. The chain's CDR3 is CASSFEAGKSETQYF. The CDR3 coding sequence is TGCGCCAGCAGCTTTGAGGCGGGGAAATCGGAGACCCAGTACTTC.

V gene TRBV28 combines with J gene TRBJ2-5, with D possibly TRBD2 on 6 matching bases. This CDR3 spans 15 amino acids. V shed 4 bases and J shed 0 bases, with 12 bases lying between them. Germline V lookup: CDR1 MDHEN, CDR2 SYDVKM. This CDR3 is CASSWGGTYQETQYF. CDR3 in DNA: TGTGCCAGCAGTTGGGGCGGGACTTACCAAGAGACCCAGTACTTC.

This clonotype was counted a few times. The gene calls are TRBV5-1 and TRBJ1-4; D call uncertain. There are 15 residues in the CDR3. V was clipped by 7 bases and J by 5 bases, with 18 bases between them. The germline gives CDR1 SGHRS, CDR2 YFSETQ. CDR3 sequence: CASGRGRSLNEKLFF. CDR3 coding DNA: TGCGCCAGCGGTCGAGGGCGGAGCTTGAATGAAAAACTGTTTTTT.

V and J are TRBV5-4 and TRBJ2-3; 13 bases match TRBD2. Looked up from germline, CDR1 is SGHNT and CDR2 is YYREEE (reference sequence). After removal of 4 bases from V and 0 bases from J, the junction contained 8 bases not matched to a gene. CDR3 length: 18 amino acids. The CDR3 is CASSPGTSGKGSTDTQYF. CDR3 nucleotides: TGTGCCAGCAGCCCCGGGACTAGCGGGAAGGGGAGCACAGATACGCAGTATTTT.

The V and J genes are TRBV20-1 and TRBJ2-1; D gene unclear. CDR1 and CDR2 from the germline V gene are DFQATT and SNEGSKA (reference sequence). V gave up 1 base and J gave up 4 bases, with 11 bases separating them. The CDR3 has 14 residues. CDR3 amino acids: CSARGIQDYNEQFF. The CDR3 bases are TGCAGTGCTAGAGGTATACAAGATTACAATGAGCAGTTCTTC.

In this sample, this clonotype turned up a few times. The genes are TRBV25-1 and TRBJ2-7; possibly TRBD1 for D (5 bases). Trimming left V 3 bases short and J 2 bases short, with 14 bases between. CDR3 length equals 15 residues. Germline assignment: CDR1 MGHDK and CDR2 SYGVNS. This chain's CDR3 is CASSDPQGSPYEQYF. The CDR3, as DNA: TGTGCCAGCAGTGACCCTCAGGGCTCCCCCTACGAGCAGTACTTC.

The chain carries TRBV6-2 or TRBV6-3 and TRBJ2-7, with D possibly TRBD1 on 7 matching bases. The CDR3 sequence is 16 residues long. V dropped 6 bases and J dropped 3 bases, with 21 bases sitting between them. CDR1 and CDR2 (germline): MNHEY, SVGEGT. The CDR3 DNA reads as TGTGCCAGCAGACCTACTCCCGGGACAGCGGGCTACGAGCAGTACTTC. It encodes CASRPTPGTAGYEQYF.

This chain joins TRBV7-2 and TRBJ2-1; 7 positions match TRBD2. J was trimmed by 0 bases and V by 5 bases; bases with no gene match: 7. The germline CDR1 and CDR2 sequences are SGHTA and FQGNSA. This CDR3 contains 16 residues. CDR3 residues: CASSPGVAGSYNEQFF. For the CDR3, the DNA is TGTGCCAGCAGCCCCGGGGTAGCGGGCTCCTACAATGAGCAGTTCTTC.

This clonotype has more than one count but fewer than ten. The rearrangement uses TRBV7-2 and TRBJ2-7, with TRBD2 matching 8 bases. This CDR3 is built from 14 residues. Germline CDR1 reads SGHTA; CDR2 reads FQGNSA. V was pared by 4 bases and J by 6 bases, with 8 bases of the junction left unmatched. In DNA form, the CDR3 reads TGTGCCAGCAGCTCGAGGACTAGCAAGGCCGAGCAGTACTTC. Translating gives CASSSRTSKAEQYF.

In its sample, this clonotype was seen a few times. The V gene is TRBV5-1, the J gene TRBJ2-5, with D unresolved. CDR3 length: 15 residues. Germline V CDR1 and CDR2: SGHRS, YFSETQ. Trimming removed 2 bases at V and 1 base at J, with 12 bases between. The CDR3 bases are TGCGCCAGCAGCTTCTTTGGAGCTTTCCAAGAGACCCAGTACTTC. Protein product: CASSFFGAFQETQYF.

The rearrangement uses TRBV12-3 or TRBV12-4 and TRBJ2-7; TRBD1 is a possible D gene (6 bases). V was clipped by 6 bases and J by 2 bases, with 17 bases between them. The CDR3 is 15 residues long. The DNA of the CDR3 is TGTGCCAGCAGCCCGCGGGCAGGGGTAACCTACGAGCAGTACTTC. This translates into CASSPRAGVTYEQYF.

J is TRBJ1-2 and V is TRBV5-1, with D possibly being TRBD1 (6 bases). CDR1 is SGHRS, CDR2 YFSETQ, per germline. The CDR3 has 14 amino acids. Trimming stripped 4 bases from V and 7 bases from J, with 17 bases between. CDR3 sequence (DNA): TGCGCCAGCAGCCGAGAACGTGACAGGAGTGGCTACACCTTC. This gives the protein CASSRERDRSGYTF.

This sequence joins TRBV4-2 and TRBJ1-5; possible D gene TRBD1, 6 bases. Germline-derived CDR1 and CDR2 are LGHNA and YNFKEQ. This CDR3 has 15 residues. Deletions cut 4 bases from V and 6 bases from J, with 16 bases between. The CDR3 region is CASSPEKTGLQPQHF. As DNA, the CDR3 is TGTGCCAGCAGCCCGGAGAAGACAGGACTTCAGCCCCAGCATTTT.

This clonotype has ten or more counts. The chain combines TRBV20-1 with TRBJ2-7; either TRBD1 or TRBD2 may supply D (5 bases each). Germline lookup yields CDR1 DFQATT and CDR2 SNEGSKA (reference sequence). The CDR3 totals 16 residues. Trimming pared 3 bases from V and 0 bases from J, leaving 18 bases between. The CDR3: CSASSSSGRVSYEQYF. The CDR3 DNA is TGCAGTGCTAGCAGCTCCTCGGGGCGCGTCTCCTACGAGCAGTACTTC.

The chain carries TRBV19 and TRBJ2-3; D is uncertain. Trimming cost V 6 bases and J 6 bases, with 16 bases left between them. CDR1 LNHDA and CDR2 SQIVND come from the germline V gene (reference sequence). The CDR3 runs to 14 residues. The CDR3 DNA follows: TGTGCCAGTAGGGACGGACGGTCTATGGATACGCAGTATTTT. It encodes CASRDGRSMDTQYF.

This chain connects TRBV7-6 to TRBJ2-7; the match to TRBD2 covers 9 bases. Losses at the gene ends were 0 bases for V and 6 bases for J; bases not matched to a gene: 12. The germline gives CDR1 SGHVS, CDR2 FNYEAQ. The CDR3 is 17 residues long. CDR3 nucleotides: TGTGCCAGCAGCTTAGCGGGCGCGGGAGGGCCGAAAGGCGAGCAGTACTTC. It codes for CASSLAGAGGPKGEQYF.

This clonotype was detected once. The chain joins TRBV4-2 to TRBJ2-1; 10 nucleotides align to TRBD2. Trimming cost V 0 bases and J 10 bases; bases outside gene matches: 6. The CDR3 has 15 residues. Germline V gene sequence: CDR1 LGHNA, CDR2 YNFKEQ. The chain's CDR3 is CASSQDRASGGEQFF. The CDR3 DNA reads as TGTGCCAGCAGCCAAGATAGGGCTAGCGGGGGAGAGCAGTTCTTC.

This rearrangement joins TRBV27 to TRBJ2-4, with TRBD1 identical over 8 bases. The J segment lost 10 bases and the V segment lost 3 bases, leaving 17 bases of the junction unmatched. Looked up from germline, CDR1 is MNHEY and CDR2 is SMNVEV (reference sequence). The CDR3 totals 17 residues. The CDR3 bases are TGTGCCAGCAGTTTCAACCCATTTCAGGGGGCCGGGCCGATTCAGTACTTC. Translating gives CASSFNPFQGAGPIQYF.

This clonotype was seen a few times. The chain joins TRBV7-2 to TRBJ2-7; the D gene could be TRBD1 or TRBD2 (5 bases each). CDR1 is SGHTA, CDR2 FQGNSA, per germline. The CDR3 totals 13 residues. V was cut by 1 base and J by 5 bases, with 9 bases left in between. This chain's CDR3 is CASSLVVGDEQYF. DNA for the CDR3: TGTGCCAGCAGCTTAGTGGTGGGGGACGAGCAGTACTTC.

The chain combines TRBV9 with TRBJ2-1, with 10 positions matching TRBD2. V dropped 2 bases and J dropped 8; count of bases not matched to a gene: 7. Germline-derived CDR1 and CDR2 are SGDLS and YYNGEE. The CDR3 covers 15 residues. The CDR3 reads CASSVTGTSDYEQFF. DNA for the CDR3: TGTGCCAGCAGCGTTACCGGGACTAGCGACTATGAGCAGTTCTTC. The complete variable domain, with remaining parts taken from reference TRBV9 and TRBJ2-1, reads DSGVTQTPKHLITATGQRVTLRCSPRSGDLSVYWYQQSLDQGLQFLIQYYNGEERAKGNILERFSAQQFPDLHSELNLSSLELGDSALYFCASSVTGTSDYEQFFGPGTRLTVL.

The chain carries TRBV3-1 and TRBJ2-2; D gene unclear. V lost 2 bases to trimming and J lost 6 bases, with 10 bases between them. CDR1 and CDR2 from the germline V gene are LGHDT and YNNKEL (reference sequence). This CDR3 comprises 14 residues. Here the CDR3 reads CASSQTTPPGELFF. The CDR3 nucleotides are TGTGCCAGCAGCCAAACAACGCCACCCGGGGAGCTGTTTTTT.

This clonotype was seen more than once but under ten times. The V call is TRBV12-5, the J call TRBJ2-7; 9 bases align to TRBD1. The J segment lost 2 bases and the V segment lost 4 bases, leaving 12 bases of the junction unmatched. Germline CDR1 is LGHNT and CDR2 is FRNRAP. The CDR3 loop spans 17 amino acids. This chain's CDR3 is CASGSKYRDREPYEQYF. CDR3 DNA: TGTGCTAGTGGTTCGAAATACCGGGACAGGGAACCCTACGAGCAGTACTTC.